This T cell receptor (beta chain) came from a study of blood T cells in healthy people across ages. Together with a sample-barcoded 5' primer, a J-beta primer mix was included in a second PCR lasting about 7 to 12 cycles. A single record per CDR3 protein comes from TCRdb applying MiXCR to the 5' RACE reads. The table has just under 750,000 distinct CDR3 sequences, about 20% seen once; the top ten hold less than 25%. The CDR3 is 15 residues long. With 3 bases removed from V and 0 bases from J, the gap between germline ends came to 12 bases. Per the germline V gene, CDR1 is LGHDT and CDR2 is YNNKEL (reference sequence).

The sequence derives from a man in his 70s in good health. Sequenced input: blood. The V and J genes are TRBV3-1 and TRBJ2-7; TRBD1 might be the D (5 bases). Here the CDR3 reads CASSHRMDNSYEQYF. The CDR3 DNA follows: TGTGCCAGCAGCCACAGAATGGACAACTCCTACGAGCAGTACTTC.